This is a list of T cell receptor beta chains from one sample in a study of control samples from healthy donors and cancer patients. TCRdb's table, derived via immunoSEQ multiplex PCR, lists solely in-frame clones and lacks some. The sample records just over 90,000 clones, about 88% being singletons. Sequencing input: blood. The receptor source for this set is a woman between 45 and 60 years old in good health. The CDR3 runs from the conserved cysteine through the conserved F or W. The D gene is left open where the match is weak. Only part of the rows carry a size: once, few, many, or a class if the clone is expanded.

size	V	D	J	CDR3	DNA
-	TRBV5-1	TRBD1	TRBJ2-6	CASSLGTGPGGANVLTF	TGCGCCAGCAGCTTGGGGACAGGCCCAGGAGGGGCCAACGTCCTGACTTTC
-	TRBV7-3	TRBD2	TRBJ2-3	CASSLVLAGTDTQYF	TGTGCCAGCAGCTTAGTACTAGCGGGAACAGATACGCAGTATTTT
-	TRBV3-1/TRBV3-2	-	TRBJ1-6	CASTFTQNSPLHF	TGTGCCAGCACCTTTACCCAGAATTCACCCCTCCACTTT
-	TRBV2	-	TRBJ2-7	CASRTRPSLSYEQYF	TGTGCCAGCAGGACTAGACCATCCCTCTCCTACGAGCAGTACTTC
-	TRBV2	-	TRBJ1-4	CARGGNIDLGIEKLFF	TGTGCCAGGGGCGGTAACATTGATCTAGGCATTGAAAAACTGTTTTTT
-	TRBV24-1	TRBD2	TRBJ2-1	CATSDASGGADEQFF	TGTGCCACCAGCGACGCTAGCGGGGGGGCCGATGAGCAGTTCTTC
-	TRBV11-3	TRBD1	TRBJ2-7	CASSSGTEPYEQYF	TGTGCCAGCAGCTCCGGGACAGAGCCCTACGAGCAGTACTTC
-	TRBV7-6	-	TRBJ2-3	CASSPHTDTQYF	TGTGCCAGCAGCCCCCACACAGATACGCAGTATTTT
few	TRBV7-2	-	TRBJ1-4	CASSSSRDEGEKLFF	TGTGCCAGCAGCTCTTCCAGGGACGAGGGAGAAAAACTGTTTTTT
once	TRBV9	TRBD1	TRBJ2-2	CASSRRRNRDRGPPRGTGELFF	TGTGCCAGCAGCCGGCGCCGGAACCGGGACAGGGGGCCCCCAAGGGGCACCGGGGAGCTGTTTTTT
-	TRBV28	-	TRBJ1-1	CASSSAGIDTEAFF	TGTGCCAGCTCCTCGGCAGGGATTGACACTGAAGCTTTCTTT
-	TRBV11-3	TRBD2	TRBJ2-7	CASSLGQRGSYEQYF	TGTGCCAGCAGCTTAGGGCAGCGGGGATCCTACGAGCAGTACTTC
-	TRBV24-1	TRBD1	TRBJ2-7	CATSGLNGQGLSTYEQYF	TGTGCCACCAGTGGTCTAAACGGACAGGGGCTTTCAACCTACGAGCAGTACTTC
-	TRBV5-1	-	TRBJ2-7	CASSLGGPRDTSYEQYF	TGCGCCAGCAGCTTGGGCGGGCCCCGGGACACCTCCTACGAGCAGTACTTC
few	TRBV6-2/TRBV6-3	-	TRBJ1-2	CASSYNRADYTF	TGTGCCAGCAGTTACAACAGGGCGGACTACACCTTC
-	TRBV18	-	TRBJ1-5	CASSPRRDVEPQHF	TGTGCCAGCTCACCCAGACGGGATGTGGAGCCCCAGCATTTT
-	TRBV7-9	TRBD1	TRBJ2-6	CASSFPTGPKEANVLTF	TGTGCCAGCAGCTTTCCGACAGGGCCAAAAGAGGCCAACGTCCTGACTTTC
-	TRBV6-2/TRBV6-3	-	TRBJ2-3	CASSNPPDTQYF	TGTGCCAGCAGTAACCCCCCCGATACGCAGTATTTT
-	TRBV11-1	TRBD1	TRBJ2-2	CASSLETGMTGELFF	TGTGCCAGCAGCTTAGAGACAGGGATGACCGGGGAGCTGTTTTTT
-	TRBV19	-	TRBJ1-2	CASSIGRALLGYTF	TGTGCCAGTAGTATAGGCAGGGCCCTTCTTGGCTACACCTTC
-	TRBV6-2/TRBV6-3	TRBD1	TRBJ2-1	CASSGETGGPFF	TGTGCCAGCAGTGGTGAGACAGGGGGGCCCTTCTTC
-	TRBV9	TRBD1	TRBJ2-2	CASSVVHRGSTGELFF	TGTGCCAGCAGCGTAGTCCACAGGGGCTCCACCGGGGAGCTGTTTTTT
-	TRBV11-2	-	TRBJ1-5	CASSSGWNQPQHF	TGTGCCAGCAGCTCAGGTTGGAATCAGCCCCAGCATTTT
-	TRBV28	-	TRBJ2-1	CASSLTGRYYNEQFF	TGTGCCAGCAGTTTGACGGGGAGGTACTACAATGAGCAGTTCTTC
-	TRBV7-2	-	TRBJ1-5	CASSFNRAQPQHF	TGTGCCAGCAGCTTTAACAGGGCTCAGCCCCAGCATTTT
-	TRBV11-2	-	TRBJ1-3	CASSLDRSSGNTIYF	TGTGCCAGCAGCTTAGACAGGAGCTCTGGAAACACCATATATTTT
-	TRBV5-1	-	TRBJ2-7	CASSLGNSYEQYF	TGCGCCAGCAGCTTGGGGAACTCCTACGAGCAGTACTTC
once	TRBV20-1	TRBD1	TRBJ1-2	CSASPRYRGANYGYTF	TGCAGTGCTAGTCCCCGTTACAGGGGGGCTAACTATGGCTACACCTTC
-	TRBV18	TRBD2	TRBJ2-6	CASSTTGTSGSSGANVLTF	TGTGCCAGCTCAACCACCGGGACTAGCGGGAGCTCTGGGGCCAACGTCCTGACTTTC
-	TRBV7-2	-	TRBJ2-5	CASSFQLGQRETQYF	TGTGCCAGCAGCTTCCAACTGGGGCAGCGAGAGACCCAGTACTTC
-	TRBV2	-	TRBJ1-2	CASSDYGYTF	TGTGCCAGCAGTGATTATGGCTACACCTTC
-	TRBV7-8	-	TRBJ1-1	CASSLTAMNTEAFF	TGTGCCAGCAGCTTGACAGCCATGAACACTGAAGCTTTCTTT
-	TRBV7-9	TRBD2	TRBJ2-1	CASSRASGPSSYNEQFF	TGTGCCAGCAGCCGGGCTAGCGGGCCGAGCTCCTACAATGAGCAGTTCTTC
-	TRBV29-1	-	TRBJ2-1	CSVVFTGDLGNEQFF	TGCAGCGTTGTGTTTACGGGAGATTTAGGGAATGAGCAGTTCTTC
-	TRBV28	-	TRBJ1-2	CASRTQSGQMGYTF	TGTGCCAGCAGGACCCAGTCGGGGCAGATGGGCTACACCTTC
-	TRBV28	-	TRBJ1-2	CASSPTGHYGYTF	TGTGCCAGCAGCCCGACAGGACATTATGGCTACACCTTC
-	TRBV4-3	TRBD1	TRBJ2-7	CASSQAVGDSYEQYF	TGCGCCAGCAGCCAAGCGGTTGGGGACAGCTACGAGCAGTACTTC
-	TRBV6-5	-	TRBJ1-6	CASSYSSQPYNSPLHF	TGTGCCAGCAGTTACTCGAGCCAACCGTATAATTCACCCCTCCACTTT
-	TRBV5-6	-	TRBJ1-4	CASSFRRGGEKLFF	TGTGCCAGCAGCTTCCGAAGGGGTGGTGAAAAACTGTTTTTT
-	TRBV5-6	-	TRBJ1-1	CASSLAGQLNTEAFF	TGTGCCAGCAGCTTGGCCGGTCAGTTGAACACTGAAGCTTTCTTT
-	TRBV28	-	TRBJ1-2	CASSPPVDGYTF	TGTGCCAGCAGTCCCCCGGTGGATGGCTACACCTTC
few	TRBV28	TRBD2	TRBJ2-7	CASSLEREVVYEQYF	TGTGCCAGCAGTTTGGAGCGGGAGGTTGTCTACGAGCAGTACTTC
-	TRBV6-5	TRBD2	TRBJ2-7	CASSPGLALYEQYF	TGTGCCAGCAGTCCGGGACTAGCTCTTTACGAGCAGTACTTC
few	TRBV12-3/TRBV12-4	-	TRBJ2-3	CASRIRDDTQYF	TGTGCCAGCAGGATCAGGGATGATACGCAGTATTTT
-	TRBV7-3	-	TRBJ1-3	CASSSPGLGNTIYF	TGTGCCAGCAGCTCACCCGGACTCGGAAACACCATATATTTT
once	TRBV4-3	TRBD1	TRBJ1-3	CASSQVRTGQTRNTIYF	TGCGCCAGCAGCCAAGTAAGGACAGGACAAACCAGGAACACCATATATTTT
-	TRBV7-3	TRBD1	TRBJ1-1	CASRQGGEGTEAFF	TGTGCCAGCCGACAGGGAGGAGAGGGCACTGAAGCTTTCTTT
-	TRBV7-9	-	TRBJ1-5	CASSFGAGGPQHF	TGTGCCAGCAGCTTCGGGGCCGGAGGGCCCCAGCATTTT
-	TRBV2	-	TRBJ2-7	CASREGLDEPEQYF	TGTGCCAGCAGAGAAGGCCTAGATGAGCCCGAGCAGTACTTC
-	TRBV2	TRBD2	TRBJ2-5	CAGRDYQETQYF	TGTGCCGGGAGGGACTACCAAGAGACCCAGTACTTC
once	TRBV7-2	TRBD2	TRBJ2-3	CASSLGLAGGPGGTQYF	TGTGCCAGCAGCTTAGGACTAGCGGGAGGGCCAGGAGGTACGCAGTATTTT
-	TRBV7-9	TRBD2	TRBJ2-5	CASSWPTSGGLGRQETQYF	TGTGCCAGCAGCTGGCCGACTAGCGGGGGACTGGGGCGCCAAGAGACCCAGTACTTC
-	TRBV12-3/TRBV12-4	-	TRBJ1-5	CASSPTPQPQHF	TGTGCCAGCAGCCCCACCCCTCAGCCCCAGCATTTT
-	TRBV11-3	TRBD2	TRBJ2-3	CASSLVGKTSGTDTQYF	TGTGCCAGCAGCTTAGTTGGCAAGACTAGCGGGACTGATACGCAGTATTTT
-	TRBV6-2/TRBV6-3	-	TRBJ2-3	CASSSQGTDTQYF	TGTGCCAGCAGTTCGCAGGGCACAGATACGCAGTATTTT
-	TRBV18	TRBD1	TRBJ1-2	CASSPGQGAMGYGYTF	TGTGCCAGCTCACCCGGGCAGGGGGCAATGGGCTATGGCTACACCTTC